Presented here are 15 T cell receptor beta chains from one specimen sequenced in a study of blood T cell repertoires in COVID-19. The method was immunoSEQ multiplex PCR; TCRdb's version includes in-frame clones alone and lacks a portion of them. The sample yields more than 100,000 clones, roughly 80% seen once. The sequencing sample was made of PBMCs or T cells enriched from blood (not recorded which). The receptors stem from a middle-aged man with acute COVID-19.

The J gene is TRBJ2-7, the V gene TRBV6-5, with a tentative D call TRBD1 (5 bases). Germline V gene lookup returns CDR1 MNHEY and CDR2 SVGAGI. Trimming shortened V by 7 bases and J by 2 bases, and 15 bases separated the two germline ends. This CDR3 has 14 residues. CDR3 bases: TGTGCCAGCACCCAAGGGGTCCCACCCTACGAGCAGTACTTC. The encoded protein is CASTQGVPPYEQYF.

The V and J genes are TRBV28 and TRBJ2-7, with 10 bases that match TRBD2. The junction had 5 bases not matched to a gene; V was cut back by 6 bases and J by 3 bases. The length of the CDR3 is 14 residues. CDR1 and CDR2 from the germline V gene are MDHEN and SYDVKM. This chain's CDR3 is CASRLPSGSYEQYF. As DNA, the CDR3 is TGTGCCAGCAGGCTCCCTAGCGGGAGCTACGAGCAGTACTTC. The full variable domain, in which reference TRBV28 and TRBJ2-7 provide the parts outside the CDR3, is DVKVTQSSRYLVKRTGEKVFLECVQDMDHENMFWYRQDPGLGLRLIYFSYDVKMKEKGDIPEGYSVSREKKERFSLILESASTNQTSMYLCASRLPSGSYEQYFGPGTRLTVT.

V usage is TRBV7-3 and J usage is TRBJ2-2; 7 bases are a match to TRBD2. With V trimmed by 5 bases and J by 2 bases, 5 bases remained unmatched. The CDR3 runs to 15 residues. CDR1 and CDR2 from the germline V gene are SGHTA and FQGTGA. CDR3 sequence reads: CASSRSGLNTGELFF. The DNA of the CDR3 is TGTGCCAGCAGCCGTAGCGGGCTTAACACCGGGGAGCTGTTTTTT.

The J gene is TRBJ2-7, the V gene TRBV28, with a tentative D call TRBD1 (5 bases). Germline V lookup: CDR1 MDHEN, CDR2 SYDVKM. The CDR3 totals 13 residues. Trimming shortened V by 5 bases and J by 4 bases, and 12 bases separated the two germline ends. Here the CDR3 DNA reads TGTGCCAGCAGTCCCCGGACATCATACGAGCAGTACTTC. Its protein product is CASSPRTSYEQYF. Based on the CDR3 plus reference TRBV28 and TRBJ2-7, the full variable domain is DVKVTQSSRYLVKRTGEKVFLECVQDMDHENMFWYRQDPGLGLRLIYFSYDVKMKEKGDIPEGYSVSREKKERFSLILESASTNQTSMYLCASSPRTSYEQYFGPGTRLTVT.

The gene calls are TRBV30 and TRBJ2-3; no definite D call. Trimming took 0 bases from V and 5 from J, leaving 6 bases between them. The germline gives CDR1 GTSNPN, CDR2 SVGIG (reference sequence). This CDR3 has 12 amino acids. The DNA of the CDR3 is TGTGCCTGGAGTGTCCAAAAAGATACGCAGTATTTT. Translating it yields CAWSVQKDTQYF.

CDR3 region: CAITAEDNNEQFF. The DNA for the CDR3 is TGTGCCATCACAGCGGAGGATAACAATGAGCAGTTCTTC. V and J are TRBV10-3 and TRBJ2-1; a possible D gene is TRBD2 (5 bases). This CDR3 is built from 13 residues. V gave up 7 bases and J gave up 5 bases, with 12 bases separating them. Germline V gene lookup returns CDR1 ENHRY and CDR2 SYGVKD.

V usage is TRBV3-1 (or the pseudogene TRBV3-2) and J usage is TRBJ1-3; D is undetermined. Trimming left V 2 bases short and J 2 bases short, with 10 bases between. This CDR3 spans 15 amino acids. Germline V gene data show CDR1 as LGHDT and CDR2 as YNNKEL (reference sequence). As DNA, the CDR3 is TGTGCCAGCAGCCAACAGGTCTACCCTGGAAACACCATATATTTT. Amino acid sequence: CASSQQVYPGNTIYF.

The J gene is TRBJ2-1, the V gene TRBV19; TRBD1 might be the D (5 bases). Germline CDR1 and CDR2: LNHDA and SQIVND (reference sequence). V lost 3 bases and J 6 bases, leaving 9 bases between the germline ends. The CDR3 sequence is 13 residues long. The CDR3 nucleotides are TGTGCCAGTAGTATCAGGGTAAGCAATGAGCAGTTCTTC. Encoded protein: CASSIRVSNEQFF.

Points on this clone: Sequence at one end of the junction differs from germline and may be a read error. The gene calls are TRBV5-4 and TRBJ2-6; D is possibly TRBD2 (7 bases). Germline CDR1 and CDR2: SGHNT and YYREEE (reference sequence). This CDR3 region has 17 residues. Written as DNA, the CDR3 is TGTGCCAGCAGGTTGGGGGGGGGCGTCCCTGGGGCCAACGTCCTGACTTTC. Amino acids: CASRLGGGVPGANVLTF.

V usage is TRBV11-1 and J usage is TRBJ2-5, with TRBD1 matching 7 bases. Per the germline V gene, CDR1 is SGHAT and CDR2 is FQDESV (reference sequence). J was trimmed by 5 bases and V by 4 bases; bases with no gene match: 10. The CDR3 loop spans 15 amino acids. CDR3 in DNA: TGTGCCAGCAGCTGGCAAGGGGGCTCGGCGGAGACCCAGTACTTC. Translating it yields CASSWQGGSAETQYF. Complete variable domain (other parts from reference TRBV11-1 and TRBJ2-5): EAEVAQSPRYKITEKSQAVAFWCDPISGHATLYWYRQILGQGPELLVQFQDESVVDDSQLPKDRFSAERLKGVDSTLKIQPAELGDSAMYLCASSWQGGSAETQYFGPGTRLLVL.

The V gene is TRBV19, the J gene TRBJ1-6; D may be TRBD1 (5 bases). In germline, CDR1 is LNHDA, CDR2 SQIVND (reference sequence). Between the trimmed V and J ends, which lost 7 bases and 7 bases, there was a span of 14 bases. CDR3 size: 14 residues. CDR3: CASTLGLENSPLHF. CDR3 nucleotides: TGTGCCAGTACCCTGGGACTGGAGAATTCACCCCTCCACTTT.

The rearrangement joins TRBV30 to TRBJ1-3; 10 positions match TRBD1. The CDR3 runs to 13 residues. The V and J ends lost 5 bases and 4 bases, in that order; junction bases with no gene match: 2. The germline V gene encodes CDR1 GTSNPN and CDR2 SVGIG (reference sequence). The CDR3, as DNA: TGTGCCTGGGAGACAGGGGGCGGAAACACCATATATTTT. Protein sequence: CAWETGGGNTIYF.

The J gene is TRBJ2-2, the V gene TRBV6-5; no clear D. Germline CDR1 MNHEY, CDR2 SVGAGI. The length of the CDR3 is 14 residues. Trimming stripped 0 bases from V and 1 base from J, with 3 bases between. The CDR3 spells CASSYSRNTGELFF. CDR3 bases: TGTGCCAGCAGTTACTCGAGGAACACCGGGGAGCTGTTTTTT.

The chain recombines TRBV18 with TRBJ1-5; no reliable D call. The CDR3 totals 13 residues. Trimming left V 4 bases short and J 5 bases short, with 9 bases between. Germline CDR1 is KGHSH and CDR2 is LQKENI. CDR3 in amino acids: CASSRTVDQPQHF. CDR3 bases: TGTGCCAGCTCACGAACGGTTGATCAGCCCCAGCATTTT.

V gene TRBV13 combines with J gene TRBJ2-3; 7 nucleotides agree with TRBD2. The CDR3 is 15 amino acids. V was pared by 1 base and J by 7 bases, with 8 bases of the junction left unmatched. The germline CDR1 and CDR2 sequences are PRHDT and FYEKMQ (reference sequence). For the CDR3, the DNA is TGTGCCAGCAGCTTAGCGGCTAGCGGCCCTAATACGCAGTATTTT. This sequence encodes CASSLAASGPNTQYF.